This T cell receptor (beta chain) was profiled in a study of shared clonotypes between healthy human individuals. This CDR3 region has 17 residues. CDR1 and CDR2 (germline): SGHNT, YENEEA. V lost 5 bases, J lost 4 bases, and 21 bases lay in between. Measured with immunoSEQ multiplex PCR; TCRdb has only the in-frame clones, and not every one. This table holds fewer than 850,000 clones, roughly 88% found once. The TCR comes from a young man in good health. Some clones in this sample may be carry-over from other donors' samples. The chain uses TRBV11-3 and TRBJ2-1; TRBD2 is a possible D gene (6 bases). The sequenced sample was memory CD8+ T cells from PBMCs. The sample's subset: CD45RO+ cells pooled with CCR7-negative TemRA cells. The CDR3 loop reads CASSPGTLRGRYNEQFF. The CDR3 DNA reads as TGTGCCAGCAGCCCCGGGACTCTCCGGGGAAGGTACAATGAGCAGTTCTTC. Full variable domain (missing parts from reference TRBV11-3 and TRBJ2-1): EAGVVQSPRYKIIEKKQPVAFWCNPISGHNTLYWYLQNLGQGPELLIRYENEEAVDDSQLPKDRFSAERLKGVDSTLKIQPAELGDSAVYLCASSPGTLRGRYNEQFFGPGTRLTVL.